The 18 T cell receptor beta chains listed next were all sequenced from one sample in a study of blood T cell repertoires in COVID-19. This table comes from immunoSEQ multiplex PCR, and its TCRdb copy is limited to in-frame clones, with some not included. The sample holds 250,000 to 300,000 clones, about nine tenths seen once. The sequencing input was PBMCs or T cells enriched from blood (not recorded which). Receptors were obtained from a woman aged 40 to 49 who had recovered from COVID-19.

V and J are TRBV19 and TRBJ2-2; unclear D gene. V lost 3 bases to trimming and J lost 4 bases, with 12 bases between them. The germline gives CDR1 LNHDA, CDR2 SQIVND (reference sequence). This CDR3 contains 15 residues. CDR3: CASSINYNPTGELFF. The DNA for the CDR3 is TGTGCCAGTAGTATCAACTATAACCCCACCGGGGAGCTGTTTTTT.

The chain couples TRBV5-1 to TRBJ1-6, with D perhaps matching TRBD1 (6 bases). Trimming shortened V by 1 base and J by 7 bases, and 12 bases separated the two germline ends. The CDR3 runs to 15 residues. Germline loops: CDR1 SGHRS, CDR2 YFSETQ. The CDR3 bases are TGCGCCAGCAGCTTGCGGACAGCGGAAAATTCACCCCTCCACTTT. Translating it yields CASSLRTAENSPLHF.

V gene TRBV29-1 combines with J gene TRBJ1-1; TRBD1 agrees at 8 bases. The germline V gene has CDR1 SQVTM and CDR2 ANQGSEA. This CDR3 is 16 amino acids long. V lost 3 bases, J lost 4 bases, and 13 bases stayed unmatched. As DNA, the CDR3 is TGCAGCGTTGACTCGGCCAGGGGGCTATTGGGCACTGAAGCTTTCTTT. Its translation: CSVDSARGLLGTEAFF.

The chain is built from TRBV2 and TRBJ2-7, with 10 positions matching TRBD2. The CDR3 is 13 amino acids. The V and J ends lost 7 bases and 2 bases, in that order; junction bases with no gene match: 2. In germline, CDR1 is SNHLY, CDR2 FYNNEI. The CDR3 here is CASKREGAYEQYF. For the CDR3, the DNA is TGTGCCAGCAAGCGGGAGGGGGCCTACGAGCAGTACTTC.

Comment on this clone: The sample contains more than one DNA sequence encoding this CDR3. The chain links TRBV9 to TRBJ2-5; D gene unclear. Trimming left V 0 bases short and J 5 bases short, with 8 bases between. Germline lookup yields CDR1 SGDLS and CDR2 YYNGEE. This CDR3 is 13 amino acids long. CDR3: CASSVGHRETQYF. DNA for the CDR3: TGTGCCAGCAGCGTAGGGCACCGTGAGACCCAGTACTTC.

V usage is TRBV18 and J usage is TRBJ2-3; 14 bases fit TRBD2. The CDR3 runs to 19 residues. V trimming: 8 bases; J trimming: 0 bases; junction bases outside the gene matches: 13. CDR1 is KGHSH and CDR2 is LQKENI in the germline V gene. The CDR3 here is CASTGLAGVSYTSTDTQYF. CDR3 DNA: TGTGCCAGCACGGGACTAGCGGGAGTAAGTTACACTAGCACAGATACGCAGTATTTT.

This clone appeared a few times. The gene calls are TRBV5-1 and TRBJ2-1, with 8 bases matching TRBD1. The CDR3 length is 14 residues. Germline CDR1 is SGHRS and CDR2 is YFSETQ. The J segment lost 8 bases and the V segment lost 2 bases, leaving 6 bases of the junction unmatched. The CDR3 DNA is TGCGCCAGCAGCTTCGACTGGGGACAGGATGAGCAGTTCTTC. This codes for CASSFDWGQDEQFF.

V and J are TRBV5-5 and TRBJ2-6; D is possibly TRBD2 (5 bases). The CDR3 length is 14 residues. Trimming removed 7 bases from V and 0 bases from J, with 8 bases in between. CDR1 is SGHKS, CDR2 YYEKEE, per germline (reference sequence). The CDR3 region is CASQEGSGANVLTF. In DNA, the CDR3 is TGTGCCAGCCAAGAGGGCTCTGGGGCCAACGTCCTGACTTTC.

The chain couples TRBV6-5 to TRBJ1-5; D unclear. Germline V gives CDR1 MNHEY, CDR2 SVGAGI. The CDR3 totals 15 residues. Trimming took off 5 bases at V and 0 bases at J, with 11 bases between the two ends. CDR3 DNA sequence: TGTGCCAGCAGTAGACCGGGGTTTAGCAATCAGCCCCAGCATTTT. It is translated as CASSRPGFSNQPQHF.

The chain joins TRBV2 to TRBJ2-3; D may be TRBD2 (5 bases). The CDR3 covers 13 residues. V shed 6 bases and J shed 4 bases, with 11 bases lying between them. CDR1 is SNHLY and CDR2 is FYNNEI in the germline V gene. As DNA, the CDR3 is TGTGCCAGCAGGAGGGCGCGCTCAGATACGCAGTATTTT. The encoded protein is CASRRARSDTQYF.

The V call is TRBV7-8, the J call TRBJ2-7; 7 nucleotides agree with TRBD1. The V and J ends lost 5 bases and 5 bases, in that order; junction bases with no gene match: 12. Germline CDR1 is SGHVS and CDR2 is FQNEAQ. This CDR3 spans 15 amino acids. This chain's CDR3 is CASSIPTGAGHEQYF. The CDR3 region has the DNA TGTGCCAGCAGCATTCCCACAGGGGCAGGGCACGAGCAGTACTTC.

The V call is TRBV30, the J call TRBJ2-2, with 9 bases that match TRBD1. Germline CDR1 GTSNPN, CDR2 SVGIG (reference sequence). The ends lost 4 bases at V and 4 bases at J; junction bases unmatched: 4. CDR3 length: 14 residues. The CDR3 DNA is TGTGCCTGGACCGGGGACAGGGTCACCGGGGAGCTGTTTTTT. Translated, it gives CAWTGDRVTGELFF.

This clone showed up just once. The chain joins TRBV19 to TRBJ1-1; D call uncertain. Trimming shortened V by 7 bases and J by 5 bases, and 17 bases separated the two germline ends. Germline V gene data show CDR1 as LNHDA and CDR2 as SQIVND (reference sequence). The CDR3 covers 14 residues. This chain's CDR3 is CASTDGRGWTEAFF. CDR3 coding DNA: TGTGCCAGTACCGATGGGCGGGGTTGGACTGAAGCTTTCTTT.

The rearrangement uses TRBV5-1 and TRBJ2-7; D might be TRBD2 (6 bases). The germline V and J ends were trimmed by 7 bases and 3 bases, with 17 bases remaining between them. Germline values: CDR1 SGHRS, CDR2 YFSETQ. The length of the CDR3 is 14 residues. CDR3 in DNA: TGCGCCAGCGCAGTCGGGGGACCCCTCTACGAGCAGTACTTC. It codes for CASAVGGPLYEQYF.

This clone was found a few times. The chain links TRBV6-1 to TRBJ2-5; 11 positions agree with TRBD2. Germline V CDR1 and CDR2: MNHNS, SASEGT. This CDR3 is 16 amino acids long. Trimming removed 4 bases from V and 3 bases from J; junction bases left unmatched: 7. The CDR3 here is CASSVRLAGREETQYF. Written as DNA, the CDR3 is TGTGCCAGCAGTGTCAGACTAGCGGGACGTGAAGAGACCCAGTACTTC.

This clone was observed a few times. The V gene is TRBV9, the J gene TRBJ2-1, with 13 positions matching TRBD2. With V trimmed by 0 bases and J by 6 bases, 3 bases remained unmatched. CDR3 size: 16 residues. Looked up from germline, CDR1 is SGDLS and CDR2 is YYNGEE. CDR3 DNA sequence: TGTGCCAGCAGCGTAGGGACTAGCGGGAGAACCAATGAGCAGTTCTTC. Translated: CASSVGTSGRTNEQFF.

The chain employs TRBV7-6 and TRBJ2-2; tentatively, D is TRBD2 (5 bases). The V gene's germline CDR1 is SGHVS and CDR2 FNYEAQ. V dropped 2 bases and J dropped 1 base, with 8 bases sitting between them. CDR3 length: 15 amino acids. The CDR3: CASSLTRQNTGELFF. The CDR3 coding sequence is TGTGCCAGCAGCTTAACTAGACAGAACACCGGGGAGCTGTTTTTT. Full variable domain (outside the CDR3, taken from reference TRBV7-6 and TRBJ2-2): GAGVSQSPRYKVTKRGQDVALRCDPISGHVSLYWYRQALGQGPEFLTYFNYEAQQDKSGLPNDRFSAERPEGSISTLTIQRTEQRDSAMYRCASSLTRQNTGELFFGEGSRLTVL.

The chain employs TRBV29-1 and TRBJ2-3; TRBD1 agrees at 12 bases. The CDR3 spans 16 residues. Unmatched junction bases numbered 6, after V lost 1 base and J lost 4 bases. Germline V CDR1 and CDR2: SQVTM, ANQGSEA. The CDR3 DNA follows: TGCAGCGTTGAAGGGCCGGGACAGGGGGCTCCAGATACGCAGTATTTT. Translated, it gives CSVEGPGQGAPDTQYF.